This T cell receptor (beta chain) comes out of a study of blood T cells in healthy people across ages. Study outcomes and limitations: Any conclusive comparison of naive versus antigen-experienced cells was prevented by using unsorted PBMCs. Estimates of total diversity, which came from one million sequenced T cells, were considered to be underestimates.

The CDR3 is made up of 14 amino acids. The V end lost 5 bases, the J end lost 5 bases, and 15 bases lay between the germline ends. In germline, CDR1 is SEHNR, CDR2 FQNEAQ (reference sequence). This clonotype was seen a few times. Its specificity is not known. Primed by a sample-barcoded 5' primer and a J-beta primer mix, a second PCR proceeded for roughly 6 to 12 cycles. Every single cDNA molecule received a tag from a template-switch adaptor with 12 random nucleotides. A minimum of 2.5 million CDR3-containing paired-end reads was obtained for each sample. TCRdb re-called the 5' RACE reads with MiXCR, one entry per CDR3 protein. Here the sample spans 1.8 million or so distinct CDR3 sequences, roughly 43% being singletons.

The sequenced sample consisted of blood. The gene calls are TRBV7-9 and TRBJ1-2; D call uncertain. This TCR came from a human donor in good health. In DNA, the CDR3 is TGTGCCAGCAGCCCAGTGCGCCCCGGGTATGGCTACACCTTC. It encodes CASSPVRPGYGYTF.